These 17 T cell receptor beta chains originate from one sample sequenced in a study of blood T cell repertoires in COVID-19. Using immunoSEQ multiplex PCR, the repertoire was profiled, and TCRdb retains in-frame clones only, with some absent. The table includes around 300,000 clones, roughly 90% detected once. What was sequenced was PBMCs or T cells enriched from blood (not recorded which). Source of these receptors: a woman aged 25 to 39 who had recovered from COVID-19.

This sequence joins TRBV18 and TRBJ2-6; TRBD2 matches 8 bases. CDR3 size: 18 residues. CDR1 is KGHSH and CDR2 is LQKENI in the germline V gene. With 1 base clipped from V and 0 bases from J, the junction kept 5 bases outside the gene matches. CDR3 sequence reads: CASSPQPGGVSGANVLTF. The CDR3 bases are TGTGCCAGCTCACCACAGCCGGGAGGGGTCTCTGGGGCCAACGTCCTGACTTTC.

This clone showed up just once. The chain carries TRBV6-5 and TRBJ1-2, with TRBD1 as a possible D gene (6 bases). V shed 4 bases and J shed 4 bases, with 16 bases lying between them. The CDR3 totals 15 residues. CDR1 MNHEY and CDR2 SVGAGI come from the germline V gene. CDR3 amino acids: CASSLGVGQIYGYTF. The CDR3 coding sequence is TGTGCCAGCAGTTTAGGGGTAGGACAGATCTATGGCTACACCTTC.

V and J are TRBV5-1 and TRBJ1-2, with TRBD1 identical over 7 bases. The CDR3 contains 15 residues. Germline trimming cut 3 bases from V and 1 base from J; bases unmatched to any gene: 6. The germline CDR1 and CDR2 sequences are SGHRS and YFSETQ. CDR3 nucleotide sequence: TGCGCCAGCAGCTCCGGGACAGCTTTTAACTATGGCTACACCTTC. This sequence encodes CASSSGTAFNYGYTF. The full variable domain, with the rest looked up from reference TRBV5-1 and TRBJ1-2, is KAGVTQTPRYLIKTRGQQVTLSCSPISGHRSVSWYQQTPGQGLQFLFEYFSETQRNKGNFPGRFSGRQFSNSRSEMNVSTLELGDSALYLCASSSGTAFNYGYTFGSGTRLTVV.

This rearrangement joins TRBV12-3 or TRBV12-4 to TRBJ1-1, with D hard to call. The CDR3 is made up of 11 amino acids. The V end lost 2 bases, the J end lost 9 bases, and 7 bases lay between the germline ends. CDR3 residues: CASSLTRKAFF. The CDR3, as DNA: TGTGCCAGCAGTTTAACTAGAAAAGCTTTCTTT.

This clone was counted a few times. The chain couples TRBV4-3 to TRBJ2-1; D perhaps matches TRBD1 (6 bases). The CDR3 covers 16 residues. Trimming removed 0 bases from V and 3 bases from J, with 12 bases in between. CDR1 is LGHNA and CDR2 is YSLEER in the germline V gene. Here the CDR3 reads CASSQDRDKVYNEQFF. In DNA, the CDR3 is TGCGCCAGCAGCCAAGATCGGGACAAAGTCTACAATGAGCAGTTCTTC.

The V and J genes are TRBV11-3 and TRBJ2-1; 8 positions agree with TRBD2. Germline-derived CDR1 and CDR2 are SGHNT and YENEEA. The CDR3 covers 12 residues. V lost 5 bases to trimming and J lost 7 bases; unmatched junction nucleotides: 1. This CDR3 reads CASSPGGNEQFF. In DNA, the CDR3 is TGTGCCAGCAGCCCGGGGGGGAATGAGCAGTTCTTC. The entire variable domain, with the rest obtained from reference TRBV11-3 and TRBJ2-1, is as follows: EAGVVQSPRYKIIEKKQPVAFWCNPISGHNTLYWYLQNLGQGPELLIRYENEEAVDDSQLPKDRFSAERLKGVDSTLKIQPAELGDSAVYLCASSPGGNEQFFGPGTRLTVL.

V is TRBV7-9 and J is TRBJ2-5; TRBD2 matches at 7 bases. CDR3 length equals 16 residues. After removal of 4 bases from V and 4 bases from J, the junction contained 12 bases not matched to a gene. CDR1 and CDR2 from the germline V gene are SEHNR and FQNEAQ (reference sequence). The CDR3 DNA reads as TGTGCCAGCAGCTCAATGGGGCGGGAGCGGGGAGAGACCCAGTACTTC. Residues: CASSSMGRERGETQYF.

The chain employs TRBV10-3 and TRBJ1-2; 12 bases fit TRBD1. CDR3 length: 13 amino acids. The V segment lost 11 bases and the J segment 7 bases; nucleotides outside the gene matches: 8. CDR1 ENHRY and CDR2 SYGVKD come from the germline V gene. CDR3 region: CAAWDRGLVGYTF. For the CDR3, the DNA is TGTGCCGCATGGGACAGGGGGCTGGTTGGCTACACCTTC.

The chain recombines TRBV28 with TRBJ1-1; D not certain. The CDR3 runs to 15 residues. Germline V gene data show CDR1 as MDHEN and CDR2 as SYDVKM. Trimming removed 7 bases from V and 4 bases from J, with 19 bases in between. CDR3 sequence reads: CASMSKSWLRTEAFF. CDR3 DNA: TGTGCCAGCATGTCTAAATCTTGGTTGCGCACTGAAGCTTTCTTT.

The chain links TRBV7-2 to TRBJ2-7; D perhaps matches TRBD1 (6 bases). V gave up 1 base and J gave up 1 base, with 11 bases separating them. This CDR3 spans 15 amino acids. Germline V gene sequence: CDR1 SGHTA, CDR2 FQGNSA. CDR3 protein: CASSLVLGASYEQYF. CDR3 nucleotides: TGTGCCAGCAGCTTAGTGTTGGGGGCTTCCTACGAGCAGTACTTC. The entire variable domain, with the rest obtained from reference TRBV7-2 and TRBJ2-7, is as follows: GAGVSQSPSNKVTEKGKDVELRCDPISGHTALYWYRQSLGQGLEFLIYFQGNSAPDKSGLPSDRFSAERTGGSVSTLTIQRTQQEDSAVYLCASSLVLGASYEQYFGPGTRLTVT.

The J gene is TRBJ2-1, the V gene TRBV5-4; tentative D call: TRBD2 (6 bases). CDR3 length equals 14 residues. Per the germline V gene, CDR1 is SGHNT and CDR2 is YYREEE (reference sequence). The ends were cut back, 6 bases at V and 6 bases at J, with 16 bases in the middle. The CDR3 region is CASTTLGGINEQFF. In DNA form, the CDR3 reads TGTGCCAGCACCACGTTGGGCGGGATCAATGAGCAGTTCTTC.

V and J are TRBV11-2 and TRBJ1-1; perhaps TRBD1 as D (5 bases). V gave up 6 bases and J gave up 4 bases, with 15 bases separating them. Germline assignment: CDR1 SGHAT and CDR2 FQNNGV. The CDR3 is 14 residues long. CDR3 DNA sequence: TGTGCCAGCAGACACAAAACGGGGGGCACTGAAGCTTTCTTT. It codes for CASRHKTGGTEAFF.

V usage is TRBV28 and J usage is TRBJ2-1; a possible D gene is TRBD2 (6 bases). The germline gives CDR1 MDHEN, CDR2 SYDVKM. The CDR3 covers 16 residues. Deletions cut 10 bases from V and 0 bases from J, with 19 bases between. CDR3 nucleotide sequence: TGTGCCACCACAACCACCGGGAGCCGCTCCTACAATGAGCAGTTCTTC. It specifies CATTTTGSRSYNEQFF.

Note on this clone: Other DNA variants within this sample encode the same CDR3. The chain carries TRBV29-1 and TRBJ2-7; TRBD2 aligns across 7 bases. The CDR3 covers 15 residues. Germline CDR1 SQVTM, CDR2 ANQGSEA. V lost 0 bases to trimming and J lost 1 base; unmatched junction nucleotides: 6. The CDR3 DNA reads TGCAGCGTTGAAGATGCCAGCGGGACGTCCTACGAGCAGTACTTC. Protein: CSVEDASGTSYEQYF.

The gene calls are TRBV10-3 and TRBJ2-7; D possibly corresponds to TRBD1 (6 bases). The CDR3 runs 14 residues. The germline V gene encodes CDR1 ENHRY and CDR2 SYGVKD. V lost 4 bases and J 1 base, leaving 11 bases between the germline ends. CDR3 amino acids: CAISGTVRSYEQYF. The CDR3 DNA is TGTGCCATCAGTGGGACAGTGAGGTCCTACGAGCAGTACTTC.

The V call is TRBV6-4, the J call TRBJ2-1; the match to TRBD2 covers 9 bases. The CDR3 contains 14 residues. CDR1 and CDR2 (germline): MRHNA, SNTAGT. The V gene end was trimmed by 4 bases and the J gene end by 8 bases; junction bases not matched to a gene: 6. In DNA, the CDR3 is TGTGCCAGCAGTGCCGCGGGAGGGCCCTATGAGCAGTTCTTC. This codes for CASSAAGGPYEQFF.

This clone was seen only once. The CDR3 sequence is CAISDPTAGASYEQYF. The CDR3 nucleotides read TGTGCCATCAGTGATCCTACCGCAGGGGCTTCCTACGAGCAGTACTTC. This chain links TRBV10-3 with TRBJ2-7; a possible D gene is TRBD1 (6 bases). The length of the CDR3 is 16 residues. V was shortened by 3 bases and J by 1 base, with 16 bases between the two germline ends. Germline V gene lookup returns CDR1 ENHRY and CDR2 SYGVKD.